What follows are 15 T cell receptor beta chains derived from one specimen sequenced in a study of chemoradiotherapy in HPV16-positive cancers. Assay used: immunoSEQ multiplex PCR; TCRdb lists only in-frame clones, some missing. This sample has about 5,400 clones, with 89% found just once. The source was blood, collected from a patient who underwent chemoradiotherapy. Receptor source: a human donor with HPV-associated anogenital cancer.

This chain uses TRBV5-4 with TRBJ2-1; the D gene could be TRBD1 or TRBD2 (5 bases each). CDR1 and CDR2 (germline): SGHNT, YYREEE (reference sequence). The CDR3 has 14 amino acids. Trimming shortened V by 4 bases and J by 5 bases, and 13 bases separated the two germline ends. The CDR3 nucleotides read TGTGCCAGCAGCATCCGAGGGGCCGACAATGAGCAGTTCTTC. This encodes CASSIRGADNEQFF.

This clone was seen once. This sequence joins TRBV4-1 and TRBJ1-4; D remains unclear. This CDR3 comprises 15 residues. Trimming removed 2 bases at V and 4 bases at J, with 11 bases between. Germline V gene sequence: CDR1 MGHRA, CDR2 YSYEKL. The CDR3 nucleotides read TGCGCCAGCAGCCAATGGGTCGTTGGTAATGAAAAACTGTTTTTT. Translated, it gives CASSQWVVGNEKLFF.

This clone came up a few times. CDR3 in DNA: TGTGCCAGCAGCTTCCCTCCTGACCAGCACTCTGGAAACACCATATATTTT. It yields the protein CASSFPPDQHSGNTIYF. The chain carries TRBV7-9 and TRBJ1-3; D remains ambiguous. The germline V and J ends were trimmed by 3 bases and 0 bases, with 15 bases remaining between them. Per germline, CDR1 SEHNR and CDR2 FQNEAQ (reference sequence). This CDR3 is built from 17 residues.

This clone has just a few counts. The CDR3 spells CASSVSTSPTDTQYF. DNA of the CDR3: TGTGCCAGCAGCGTAAGCACATCCCCCACAGATACGCAGTATTTT. V gene TRBV9 combines with J gene TRBJ2-3; no clear D. V lost 1 base and J 2 bases, leaving 11 bases between the germline ends. The CDR3 runs to 15 residues. Looked up from germline, CDR1 is SGDLS and CDR2 is YYNGEE.

This clone was counted once. This sequence joins TRBV10-3 and TRBJ2-7; 10 bases are a match to TRBD2. Germline CDR1 ENHRY, CDR2 SYGVKD. The CDR3 sequence is 15 residues long. V dropped 7 bases and J dropped 5; count of bases not matched to a gene: 11. The CDR3 DNA sequence: TGTGCCATCACCCCATCCGGGACTAGCGTGAACGAGCAGTACTTC. Translation gives CAITPSGTSVNEQYF.

This chain connects TRBV9 to TRBJ2-3; maybe TRBD1 (6 bases). The CDR3 totals 16 residues. V lost 2 bases and J lost 0, with 13 bases in between. CDR1 and CDR2 from the germline V gene are SGDLS and YYNGEE. The DNA for the CDR3 is TGTGCCAGCAGCGTTGAAGGGACATCTAGCACAGATACGCAGTATTTT. It codes for CASSVEGTSSTDTQYF.

V usage is TRBV29-1 and J usage is TRBJ1-2; 7 bases fit TRBD1. The germline CDR1 and CDR2 sequences are SQVTM and ANQGSEA. Germline trimming cut 4 bases from V and 8 bases from J; bases unmatched to any gene: 13. The CDR3 covers 14 residues. CDR3 region: CSVVSETGLEGYTF. In DNA, the CDR3 is TGCAGCGTTGTCTCCGAGACAGGGCTGGAAGGCTACACCTTC. Supplemented by reference TRBV29-1 and TRBJ1-2, the full variable domain reads SAVISQKPSRDICQRGTSLTIQCQVDSQVTMMFWYRQQPGQSLTLIATANQGSEATYESGFVIDKFPISRPNLTFSTLTVSNMSPEDSSIYLCSVVSETGLEGYTFGSGTRLTVV.

V usage is TRBV7-2 and J usage is TRBJ2-7; 8 bases map to TRBD2. The V segment lost 2 bases and the J segment 1 base; nucleotides outside the gene matches: 7. The CDR3 has 16 residues. Per the germline V gene, CDR1 is SGHTA and CDR2 is FQGNSA. The DNA of the CDR3 is TGTGCCAGCAGCTTACTTGGTAGCGGGGTTTCCTACGAGCAGTACTTC. This gives the protein CASSLLGSGVSYEQYF.

This chain joins TRBV5-6 and TRBJ1-5, with D maybe TRBD1 (5 bases). CDR3 length: 15 amino acids. Germline CDR1 SGHDT, CDR2 YYEEEE. Trimming took 3 bases from V and 2 from J, leaving 12 bases between them. CDR3 nucleotide sequence: TGTGCCAGCAGCTACAGGTTTTTGGGCAATCAGCCCCAGCATTTT. It specifies CASSYRFLGNQPQHF.

The V gene is TRBV6-5, the J gene TRBJ2-3, with D tentatively TRBD1 or TRBD2 (5 bases each). Germline CDR1 reads MNHEY; CDR2 reads SVGAGI. V lost 0 bases and J 5 bases, leaving 12 bases between the germline ends. This CDR3 is 15 amino acids long. The CDR3: CASSYSNGAGDTQYF. CDR3 nucleotide sequence: TGTGCCAGCAGTTACTCGAACGGGGCCGGAGATACGCAGTATTTT.

The gene calls are TRBV6-1 and TRBJ1-2, with unresolved D. This CDR3 has 13 residues. V lost 0 bases, J lost 4 bases, and 6 bases lay in between. Germline V gives CDR1 MNHNS, CDR2 SASEGT. The CDR3 sequence is CASSEAGRYGYTF. The CDR3 region has the DNA TGTGCCAGCAGTGAAGCGGGCCGCTATGGCTACACCTTC.

V usage is TRBV11-2 and J usage is TRBJ2-3; possibly TRBD2 for D (6 bases). Trimming removed 3 bases from V and 4 bases from J, with 8 bases in between. There are 13 residues in the CDR3. Germline V gene sequence: CDR1 SGHAT, CDR2 FQNNGV. The CDR3 region is CASSFGGADTQYF. In DNA form, the CDR3 reads TGTGCCAGCAGCTTTGGAGGGGCAGATACGCAGTATTTT.

The chain uses TRBV5-4 and TRBJ1-1, with 11 positions matching TRBD1. Germline lookup yields CDR1 SGHNT and CDR2 YYREEE (reference sequence). V lost 3 bases to trimming and J lost 0 bases; unmatched junction nucleotides: 13. This CDR3 has 19 residues. CDR3 loop: CASSSGRRDRGNMNTEAFF. CDR3 nucleotides: TGTGCCAGCAGCTCGGGCAGACGGGACAGGGGGAACATGAACACTGAAGCTTTCTTT.

The V call is TRBV30, the J call TRBJ2-3; 9 positions match TRBD2. Trimming took 2 bases from V and 0 from J; bases not matched to a gene: 0. The V gene's germline CDR1 is GTSNPN and CDR2 SVGIG (reference sequence). CDR3 size: 14 residues. The CDR3 region is CAWSTSGSTDTQYF. In DNA form, the CDR3 reads TGTGCCTGGAGTACTAGCGGGAGCACAGATACGCAGTATTTT.

The rearrangement joins TRBV5-1 to TRBJ1-1, with TRBD1 matching over 7 bases. CDR1 and CDR2 (germline): SGHRS, YFSETQ. This CDR3 spans 14 amino acids. V shed 4 bases and J 1 base; nucleotides not matched to a gene: 4. This CDR3 reads CASSQDRRNTEAFF. CDR3 DNA sequence: TGCGCCAGCAGCCAGGACAGGAGGAACACTGAAGCTTTCTTT.